This T cell receptor beta chain derives from a study of blood T cells in healthy people across ages. It was with a sample-barcoded 5' primer and a J-beta primer mix that a second PCR of about 6 to 11 cycles was run. MiXCR, applied by TCRdb to the 5' RACE reads, yields one record per CDR3 protein. The profile shows 980,000 or so distinct CDR3 sequences, about 44% of them singletons. Regarding this clonotype: Its ends do not fully match the called genes, so a read error is possible.

The CDR3 is 15 amino acids. In germline, CDR1 is PRHDT, CDR2 FYEKMQ (reference sequence). Input material: blood. V usage is TRBV13 and J usage is TRBJ1-2, with 7 positions matching TRBD1. The source of this sequence is a man between 25 and 39 years old in good health. This chain's CDR3 is CTSSGGTAMSVGYTF. The CDR3 DNA reads as TGTACCAGCAGCGGCGGGACAGCTATGTCTGTTGGCTACACCTTC.